The clone carrying this T cell receptor (beta chain) was seen a handful of times. Its antigen remains unidentified. The CDR3 is made up of 15 amino acids. The V gene lost 3 bases and the J gene lost 0 bases, with 8 bases spanning the gap. Per the germline V gene, CDR1 is SGHTA and CDR2 is FQGNSA. MiXCR, run by TCRdb on the RT-PCR reads, gives a single entry per CDR3 protein. Among hundreds of thousands of distinct CDR3 sequences listed, approximately 21% were seen once. The data belong to a study of response to subunit inactivated influenza vaccine. Study-wide results and limits: Each seasonal flu vaccination may recruit only limited new T cells, authors suggested.

The input for sequencing was PBMCs from blood, taken approximately 20 months after vaccination. The chain joins TRBV7-2 to TRBJ1-4; D gene uncertain. The source of this sequence is a man between 50 and 70 years old who received an inactivated influenza vaccine. The CDR3 protein is CASSFPDATNEKLFF. The CDR3, as DNA: TGTGCCAGCAGCTTCCCTGATGCAACTAATGAAAAACTGTTTTTT.